A single sample is the source of the 2 T cell receptor beta chains below, sequenced in a study of T cell responses to AZD1222 COVID-19 vaccine. Libraries were prepared by immunoSEQ multiplex PCR; TCRdb keeps only in-frame clonotypes and omits some of them. The table lists some 80,000 clones, about nine tenths of them singletons. Source: peripheral blood, taken 28 days after the second AZD1222 dose. The source is an adult who received the AZD1222 COVID-19 vaccine.

This clone was seen only once. V is TRBV12-3 or TRBV12-4 and J is TRBJ1-2; the D is unclear. This CDR3 is built from 13 residues. Trimming removed 5 bases from V and 2 bases from J, with 9 bases in between. This chain's CDR3 is CASSPIMNYGYTF. In nucleotides, the CDR3 is TGTGCCAGCAGTCCGATCATGAACTATGGCTACACCTTC.

This rearrangement joins TRBV30 to TRBJ1-2; D is possibly TRBD1 (5 bases). Deletions cut 0 bases from V and 2 bases from J, with 10 bases between. This CDR3 spans 14 amino acids. The germline V gene encodes CDR1 GTSNPN and CDR2 SVGIG (reference sequence). CDR3: CAWSVQAGNYGYTF. CDR3 DNA: TGTGCCTGGAGTGTACAGGCGGGAAACTATGGCTACACCTTC.